This entry is about one T cell receptor (beta chain). Only in-frame clones appear in the TCRdb table, and some are missing; sequencing was by immunoSEQ multiplex PCR. The data show 300,000 to 350,000 clones, with around nine tenths seen just once and 5.5% to 7.5% held by the top ten. The sample belongs to a study of blood T cell repertoires in COVID-19. Germline loops: CDR1 SGHRS, CDR2 YFSETQ. J lost 10 bases, V lost 0 bases, and 7 bases had no gene match. The CDR3 runs to 14 residues. The sample taken for sequencing was peripheral blood. The gene calls are TRBV5-1 and TRBJ2-1; 7 bases line up with TRBD2. The receptor's source is a woman between 70 and 85 years old with COVID-19, enrolled during active disease. The CDR3 region is CASSLGAGNREQFF. The CDR3 coding sequence is TGCGCCAGCAGCTTGGGAGCGGGGAATCGGGAGCAGTTCTTC. The complete variable domain, with remaining parts taken from reference TRBV5-1 and TRBJ2-1, reads KAGVTQTPRYLIKTRGQQVTLSCSPISGHRSVSWYQQTPGQGLQFLFEYFSETQRNKGNFPGRFSGRQFSNSRSEMNVSTLELGDSALYLCASSLGAGNREQFFGPGTRLTVL.